A selection of T cell receptor beta chains follows, all from one sample in a study of read filtering for tumor transcriptome and immune sequencing. A single record per CDR3 protein comes from TCRdb applying MiXCR to the reads. The sample lists 100,000 to 150,000 distinct CDR3 sequences, 13% occurring once. Sequencing input: a population of CD138-negative cells sorted from bone marrow. The receptors were gathered from a donor at least 40 years old with multiple myeloma. Each CDR3 is given without its conserved first and last residue.

v_call cdr3_length cdr3_aa
TRBV29-1 11 SVAPGGHNEQF
TRBV27 11 ASSFREYNEQF
TRBV11-1 12 ASSFFRGTDTQH
TRBV28 14 ASSFRGLGAKNIQY
TRBV28 11 ASRREGTETQY
TRBV7-2 9 ASSDGATQY
TRBV12-3/TRBV12-4 13 ASSKKREWDYEQY
TRBV12-3/TRBV12-4 12 ASSLEGWSTGAF
TRBV19 13 ASSRTGTRGNEQF
TRBV5-1 11 ASSLDGAPGYT
TRBV9 13 ASSVTSGPSNEQF
TRBV29-1 11 SVGTGQGRGAF
TRBV27 11 ASKKGPNEKLF
TRBV7-2 12 AGSPQTGDYGYT
TRBV20-1 10 SAAGGGTEAF
TRBV7-9 15 ASSLGVSGDGQETQY
TRBV9 12 ASSVVVDTDTQY
TRBV5-1 11 ASSTGQNTEAF
TRBV12-3/TRBV12-4 12 ASSLRDPPQTQY
TRBV29-1 11 SVDTSTTGELF
TRBV18 12 ASSPAGHTDTQY
TRBV11-2 14 ASSLEFGRRNTEAF
TRBV14 15 ASSPLGLAGSTDTQY
TRBV11-2 13 ASSPPRTGGHEQF
TRBV19 12 ASSRTGFTGELF
TRBV5-1 13 ASSPPGQVEETQY
TRBV7-8 14 ASSLRSGRAGETQY
TRBV20-1 10 SARDGTYEQY
TRBV9 12 ASSTGANSYEQY
TRBV29-1 11 SGTQGDNTEAF
TRBV6-5 12 ASSRGHSNQPQH
TRBV5-1 15 ASSPSGTQASGNTIY